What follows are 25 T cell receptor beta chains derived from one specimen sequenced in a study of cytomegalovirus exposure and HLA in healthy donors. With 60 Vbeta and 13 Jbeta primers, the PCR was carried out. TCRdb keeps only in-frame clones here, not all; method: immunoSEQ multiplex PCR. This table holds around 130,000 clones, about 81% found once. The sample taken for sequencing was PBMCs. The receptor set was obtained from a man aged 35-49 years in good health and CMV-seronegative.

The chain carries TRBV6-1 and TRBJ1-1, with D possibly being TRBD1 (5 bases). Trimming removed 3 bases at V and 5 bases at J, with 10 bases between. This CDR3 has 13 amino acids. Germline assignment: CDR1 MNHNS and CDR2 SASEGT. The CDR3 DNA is TGTGCCAGCAGTGACCAGGGAGGAACTGAAGCTTTCTTT. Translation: CASSDQGGTEAFF.

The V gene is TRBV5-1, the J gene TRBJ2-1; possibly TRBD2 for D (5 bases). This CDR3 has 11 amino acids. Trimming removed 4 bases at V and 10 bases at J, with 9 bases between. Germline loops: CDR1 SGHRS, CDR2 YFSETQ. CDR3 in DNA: TGCGCCAGCAGCGATACGGGGGAGCAGTTCTTC. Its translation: CASSDTGEQFF.

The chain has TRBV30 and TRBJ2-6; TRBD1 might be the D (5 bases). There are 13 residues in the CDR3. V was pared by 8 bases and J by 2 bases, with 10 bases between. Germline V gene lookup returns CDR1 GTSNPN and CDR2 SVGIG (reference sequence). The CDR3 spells CAGRVPGANVLTF. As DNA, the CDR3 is TGTGCCGGCAGGGTGCCTGGGGCCAACGTCCTGACTTTC.

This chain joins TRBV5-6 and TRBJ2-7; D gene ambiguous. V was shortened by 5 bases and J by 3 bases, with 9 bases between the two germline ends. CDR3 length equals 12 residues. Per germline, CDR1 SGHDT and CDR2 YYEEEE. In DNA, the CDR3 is TGTGCCAGCAGATCGGAGAACTACGAGCAGTACTTC. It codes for CASRSENYEQYF.

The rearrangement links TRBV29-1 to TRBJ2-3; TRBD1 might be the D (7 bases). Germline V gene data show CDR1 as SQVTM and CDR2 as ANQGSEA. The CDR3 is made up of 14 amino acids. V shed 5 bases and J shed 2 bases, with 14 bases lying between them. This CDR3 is CSVKTGTFTDTQYF. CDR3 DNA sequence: TGCAGCGTTAAGACAGGGACTTTCACAGATACGCAGTATTTT.

CDR3 nucleotide sequence: TGTGCCAGCAGCCAAGGACAGCCCTTGGGTTCACCCCTCCACTTT. Translated: CASSQGQPLGSPLHF. V and J are TRBV7-2 and TRBJ1-6; D may be TRBD1 (6 bases). Germline loops: CDR1 SGHTA, CDR2 FQGNSA. This CDR3 comprises 15 residues. V lost 5 bases and J 9 bases, leaving 17 bases between the germline ends.

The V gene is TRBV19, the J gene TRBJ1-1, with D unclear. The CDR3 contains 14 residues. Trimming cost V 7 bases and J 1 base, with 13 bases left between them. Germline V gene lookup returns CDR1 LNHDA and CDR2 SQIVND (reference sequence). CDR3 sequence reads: CASKLIESNTEAFF. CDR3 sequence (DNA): TGTGCCAGTAAATTAATAGAGTCGAACACTGAAGCTTTCTTT.

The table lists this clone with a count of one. The CDR3 sequence is CASSTRTGYNEQFF. The CDR3 coding sequence is TGTGCCAGCAGCACCCGGACAGGGTACAATGAGCAGTTCTTC. The rearrangement joins TRBV5-4 to TRBJ2-1; TRBD1 aligns across 8 bases. This CDR3 comprises 14 residues. Germline CDR1 SGHNT, CDR2 YYREEE (reference sequence). Germline trimming cut 4 bases from V and 4 bases from J; bases unmatched to any gene: 4.

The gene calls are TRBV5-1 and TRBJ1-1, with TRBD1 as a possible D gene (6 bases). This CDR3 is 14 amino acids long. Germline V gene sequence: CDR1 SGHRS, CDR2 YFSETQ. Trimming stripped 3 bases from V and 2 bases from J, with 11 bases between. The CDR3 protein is CASSWGQQNTEAFF. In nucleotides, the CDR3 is TGCGCCAGCAGCTGGGGACAACAAAACACTGAAGCTTTCTTT. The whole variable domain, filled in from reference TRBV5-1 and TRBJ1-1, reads KAGVTQTPRYLIKTRGQQVTLSCSPISGHRSVSWYQQTPGQGLQFLFEYFSETQRNKGNFPGRFSGRQFSNSRSEMNVSTLELGDSALYLCASSWGQQNTEAFFGQGTRLTVV.

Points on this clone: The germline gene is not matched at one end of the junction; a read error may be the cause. CDR3 bases: TGTGCTAGCAGCCCTCCTGCGGCGGATGAGCAGTTCTTC. Residues: CASSPPAADEQFF. This chain uses TRBV7-7 with TRBJ2-1; no clear D gene. CDR1 and CDR2 (germline): SSHAT, FNYEAQ (reference sequence). The length of the CDR3 is 13 residues. The entire variable domain, with the rest obtained from reference TRBV7-7 and TRBJ2-1, is as follows: GAGVSQSPRYKVTKRGQDVTLRCDPISSHATLYWYQQALGQGPEFLTYFNYEAQPDKSGLPSDRFSAERPEGSISTLTIQRTEQRDSAMYRCASSPPAADEQFFGPGTRLTVL.

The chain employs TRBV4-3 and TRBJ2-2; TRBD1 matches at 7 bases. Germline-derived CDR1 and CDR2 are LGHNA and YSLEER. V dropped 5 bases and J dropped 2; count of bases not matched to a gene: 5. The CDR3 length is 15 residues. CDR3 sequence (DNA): TGCGCCAGCAGCACACAGGGGCCTAACACCGGGGAGCTGTTTTTT. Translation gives CASSTQGPNTGELFF.

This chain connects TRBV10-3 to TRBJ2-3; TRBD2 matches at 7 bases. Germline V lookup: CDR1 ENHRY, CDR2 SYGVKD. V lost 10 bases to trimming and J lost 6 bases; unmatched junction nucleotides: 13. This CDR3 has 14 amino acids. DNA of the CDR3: TGTGCCACCGAGCGGGACGATTACAGCGATACGCAGTATTTT. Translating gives CATERDDYSDTQYF.

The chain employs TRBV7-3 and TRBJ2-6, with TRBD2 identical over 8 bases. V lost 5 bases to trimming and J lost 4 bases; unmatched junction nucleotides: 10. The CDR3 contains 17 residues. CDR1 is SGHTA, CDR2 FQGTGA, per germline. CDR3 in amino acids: CASSLPGLVAGANVLTF. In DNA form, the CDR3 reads TGTGCCAGCAGCCTGCCGGGACTAGTCGCAGGGGCCAACGTCCTGACTTTC.

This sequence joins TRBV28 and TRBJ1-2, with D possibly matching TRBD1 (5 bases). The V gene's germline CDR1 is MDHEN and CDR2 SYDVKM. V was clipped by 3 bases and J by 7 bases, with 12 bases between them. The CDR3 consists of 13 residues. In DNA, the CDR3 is TGTGCCAGCAGTTTCCTCGGTAGGGGTGGCTACACCTTC. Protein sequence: CASSFLGRGGYTF.

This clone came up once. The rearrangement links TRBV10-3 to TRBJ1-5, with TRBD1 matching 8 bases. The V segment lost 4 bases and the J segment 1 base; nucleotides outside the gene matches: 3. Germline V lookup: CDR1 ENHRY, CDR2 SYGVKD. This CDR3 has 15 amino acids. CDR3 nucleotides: TGTGCCATCAGTGGGACAGGGATAAGCAATCAGCCCCAGCATTTT. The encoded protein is CAISGTGISNQPQHF.

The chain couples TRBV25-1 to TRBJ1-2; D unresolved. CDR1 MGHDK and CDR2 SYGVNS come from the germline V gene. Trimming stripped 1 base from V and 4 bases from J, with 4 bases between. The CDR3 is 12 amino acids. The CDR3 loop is CASSESIYGYTF. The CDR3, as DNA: TGTGCCAGCAGTGAATCCATCTATGGCTACACCTTC.

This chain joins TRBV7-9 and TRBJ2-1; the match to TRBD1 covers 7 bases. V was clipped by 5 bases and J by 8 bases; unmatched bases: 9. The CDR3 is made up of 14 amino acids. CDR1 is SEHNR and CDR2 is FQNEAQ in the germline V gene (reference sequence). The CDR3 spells CASSPRSGGYEQFF. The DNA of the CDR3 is TGTGCCAGCAGCCCAAGATCAGGGGGTTATGAGCAGTTCTTC.

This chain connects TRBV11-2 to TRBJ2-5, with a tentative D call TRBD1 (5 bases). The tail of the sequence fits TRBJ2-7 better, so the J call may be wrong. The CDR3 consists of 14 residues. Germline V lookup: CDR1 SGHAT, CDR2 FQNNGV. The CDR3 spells CASSWTSNSYEQYF. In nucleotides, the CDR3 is TGTGCCAGCAGCTGGACATCGAACTCCTACGAGCAGTACTTC.

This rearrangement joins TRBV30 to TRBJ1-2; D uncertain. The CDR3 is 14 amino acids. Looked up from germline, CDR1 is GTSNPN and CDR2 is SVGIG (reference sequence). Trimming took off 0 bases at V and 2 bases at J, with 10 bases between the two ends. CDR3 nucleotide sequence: TGTGCCTGGAGTGTTCCAAACGGGAACTATGGCTACACCTTC. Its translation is CAWSVPNGNYGYTF.

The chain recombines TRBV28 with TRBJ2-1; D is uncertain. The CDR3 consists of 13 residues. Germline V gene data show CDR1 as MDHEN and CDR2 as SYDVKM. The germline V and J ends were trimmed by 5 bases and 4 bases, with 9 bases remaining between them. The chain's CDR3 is CASSLGAYNEQFF. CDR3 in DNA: TGTGCCAGCAGTCTCGGAGCATACAATGAGCAGTTCTTC.

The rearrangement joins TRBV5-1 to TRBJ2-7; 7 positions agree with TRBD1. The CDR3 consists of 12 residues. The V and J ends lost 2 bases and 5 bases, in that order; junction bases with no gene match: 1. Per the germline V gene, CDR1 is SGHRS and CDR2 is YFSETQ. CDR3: CASSLDRDEQYF. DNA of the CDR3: TGCGCCAGCAGCTTAGACAGGGACGAGCAGTACTTC.

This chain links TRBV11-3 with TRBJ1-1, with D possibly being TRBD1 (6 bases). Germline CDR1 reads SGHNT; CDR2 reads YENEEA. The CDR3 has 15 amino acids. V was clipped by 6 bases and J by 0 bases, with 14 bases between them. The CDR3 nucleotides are TGTGCCAGCAGTAAGCGAGGGGGTATGAACACTGAAGCTTTCTTT. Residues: CASSKRGGMNTEAFF.

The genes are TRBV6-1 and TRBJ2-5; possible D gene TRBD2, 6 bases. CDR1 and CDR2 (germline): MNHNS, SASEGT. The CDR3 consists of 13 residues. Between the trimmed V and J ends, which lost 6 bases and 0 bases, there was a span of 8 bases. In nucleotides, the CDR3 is TGTGCCAGCAGGCGGGACTACCAAGAGACCCAGTACTTC. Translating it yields CASRRDYQETQYF.

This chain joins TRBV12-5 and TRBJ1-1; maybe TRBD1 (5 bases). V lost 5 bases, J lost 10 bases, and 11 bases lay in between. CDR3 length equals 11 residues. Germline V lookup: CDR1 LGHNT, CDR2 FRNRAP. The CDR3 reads CASGQGQGAFF. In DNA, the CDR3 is TGTGCTAGTGGTCAAGGACAAGGAGCTTTCTTT.

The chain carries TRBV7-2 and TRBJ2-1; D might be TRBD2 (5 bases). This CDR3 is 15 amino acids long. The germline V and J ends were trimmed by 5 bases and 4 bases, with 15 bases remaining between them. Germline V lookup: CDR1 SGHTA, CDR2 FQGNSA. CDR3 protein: CASSLGVAGYNEQFF. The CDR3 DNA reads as TGTGCCAGCAGCCTGGGAGTAGCCGGTTACAATGAGCAGTTCTTC.